The 28 T cell receptor beta chains reported below all come from one sample, sequenced in a study of blood T cell repertoires in COVID-19. Sequenced by immunoSEQ multiplex PCR; TCRdb stores in-frame clones only, minus some. The data show 85,000 to 100,000 clones, with around 85% seen just once and around 20% held by the top ten. Source material: peripheral blood. These receptors were obtained from a woman aged 55-70 years with COVID-19, enrolled during active disease.

The chain's CDR3 is CASSDPPPGLAGGRQETQYF. The CDR3 DNA reads TGTGCCAGCAGTGACCCGCCGCCGGGACTAGCGGGGGGGCGGCAAGAGACCCAGTACTTC. V usage is TRBV6-4 and J usage is TRBJ2-5, with 16 bases matching TRBD2. The V gene's germline CDR1 is MRHNA and CDR2 SNTAGT. The CDR3 contains 20 residues. With V trimmed by 2 bases and J by 2 bases, 11 bases remained unmatched.

This clone was seen only a few times. This chain uses TRBV3-1 (or the pseudogene TRBV3-2) with TRBJ2-5; D is unclear. Germline CDR1 LGHDT, CDR2 YNNKEL (reference sequence). Trimming left V 5 bases short and J 2 bases short, with 3 bases between. CDR3 size: 11 residues. CDR3 in amino acids: CASSYQETQYF. Here the CDR3 DNA reads TGTGCCAGCAGCTATCAAGAGACCCAGTACTTC.

V gene TRBV6-1 combines with J gene TRBJ1-2; perhaps TRBD1 as D (5 bases). CDR1 is MNHNS and CDR2 is SASEGT in the germline V gene. The CDR3 runs 15 residues. V was clipped by 3 bases and J by 5 bases, with 16 bases between them. The CDR3 is CASSDRGLLGYGYTF. The CDR3 DNA follows: TGTGCCAGCAGTGATAGGGGCCTTCTAGGGTATGGCTACACCTTC.

The chain recombines TRBV5-1 with TRBJ2-3; D possibly corresponds to TRBD2 (5 bases). Trimming stripped 6 bases from V and 2 bases from J, with 16 bases between. CDR3 length: 15 amino acids. Germline CDR1 SGHRS, CDR2 YFSETQ. Written as DNA, the CDR3 is TGCGCCAGCACGGACGCGGGTTGGGTCACAGATACGCAGTATTTT. Translating it yields CASTDAGWVTDTQYF.

This chain uses TRBV10-3 with TRBJ2-7, with 8 positions matching TRBD2. The junction had 10 bases not matched to a gene; V was cut back by 6 bases and J by 6 bases. Germline lookup yields CDR1 ENHRY and CDR2 SYGVKD. The CDR3 contains 14 residues. CDR3 in DNA: TGTGCCATCAGATCGGACAGCGGGGGTCTCGAGCAGTACTTC. Residues: CAIRSDSGGLEQYF.

The gene calls are TRBV2 and TRBJ1-1; TRBD1 aligns across 7 bases. V lost 4 bases and J lost 4; bases outside the gene matches: 6. There are 14 residues in the CDR3. Germline-derived CDR1 and CDR2 are SNHLY and FYNNEI. The CDR3 DNA follows: TGTGCCAGCAGTGGGGACAGCCTCTTCACTGAAGCTTTCTTT. The encoded protein is CASSGDSLFTEAFF.

The chain uses TRBV7-8 and TRBJ2-1, with D maybe TRBD2 (5 bases). This CDR3 has 12 amino acids. Germline V gene sequence: CDR1 SGHVS, CDR2 FQNEAQ. V was cut by 3 bases and J by 9 bases, with 9 bases left in between. The CDR3 here is CASSLGEGEQFF. The DNA of the CDR3 is TGTGCCAGCAGCTTGGGTGAGGGTGAGCAGTTCTTC. Using reference TRBV7-8 and TRBJ2-1 for the parts outside the CDR3, the full variable domain is GAGVSQSPRYKVAKRGQDVALRCDPISGHVSLFWYQQALGQGPEFLTYFQNEAQLDKSGLPSDRFFAERPEGSVSTLKIQRTQQEDSAVYLCASSLGEGEQFFGPGTRLTVL.

The V call is TRBV27, the J call TRBJ1-4, with 8 bases lining up with TRBD1. Germline V lookup: CDR1 MNHEY, CDR2 SMNVEV (reference sequence). The CDR3 totals 18 residues. The J segment lost 3 bases and the V segment lost 5 bases, leaving 14 bases of the junction unmatched. CDR3 sequence (DNA): TGTGCCAGCAGTCTAAAACCGGACAGGGTCGGGTCTAATGAAAAACTGTTTTTT. It specifies CASSLKPDRVGSNEKLFF.

This chain uses TRBV2 with TRBJ1-5, with D unresolved. Germline lookup yields CDR1 SNHLY and CDR2 FYNNEI. The CDR3 has 11 amino acids. The V end lost 3 bases, the J end lost 7 bases, and 4 bases lay between the germline ends. The CDR3 bases are TGTGCCAGCAGTGACGGGCAGCCCCAGCATTTT. This sequence encodes CASSDGQPQHF.

V and J are TRBV3-1 (or the pseudogene TRBV3-2) and TRBJ2-7; D is uncertain. The CDR3 is 15 amino acids. Germline V CDR1 and CDR2: LGHDT, YNNKEL (reference sequence). Between the trimmed V and J ends, which lost 4 bases and 3 bases, there was a span of 16 bases. The CDR3 DNA reads TGTGCCAGCAGCCGCGGTACCCGCTACGGCTACGAGCAGTACTTC. Amino acid sequence: CASSRGTRYGYEQYF.

The chain employs TRBV15 and TRBJ1-5, with TRBD1 identical over 7 bases. The CDR3 is 17 amino acids. The V gene end was trimmed by 3 bases and the J gene end by 5 bases; junction bases not matched to a gene: 13. CDR1 is LNHNV, CDR2 YYDKDF, per germline (reference sequence). The CDR3 sequence: CATSSAAFGDSYQPQHF. Here the CDR3 DNA reads TGTGCCACCAGCAGTGCCGCATTTGGGGACAGCTATCAGCCCCAGCATTTT.

This rearrangement joins TRBV15 to TRBJ2-1, with 8 bases aligning to TRBD2. Germline V gene data show CDR1 as LNHNV and CDR2 as YYDKDF (reference sequence). V lost 1 base, J lost 4 bases, and 6 bases stayed unmatched. CDR3 length: 16 amino acids. The CDR3: CATSRGGLAGYNEQFF. The DNA of the CDR3 is TGTGCCACCAGCAGAGGGGGTCTAGCGGGTTACAATGAGCAGTTCTTC.

Here the CDR3 DNA reads TGTGCCAGCCGCACCGGGAGAAACTACACCTTC. Amino acid sequence: CASRTGRNYTF. The rearrangement links TRBV6-5 to TRBJ1-2, with D hard to call. The V end was cut by 8 bases, the J end by 10 bases, with 14 bases between. The CDR3 covers 11 residues. Germline CDR1 and CDR2: MNHEY and SVGAGI.

V gene TRBV24-1 combines with J gene TRBJ2-3, with D possibly TRBD1 on 6 matching bases. CDR1 is KGHDR and CDR2 is SFDVKD in the germline V gene. The CDR3 sequence is 14 residues long. Trimming pared 8 bases from V and 1 base from J, leaving 12 bases between. CDR3 in amino acids: CATNHRAGTDTQYF. The CDR3 DNA follows: TGTGCCACCAACCACAGGGCGGGCACAGATACGCAGTATTTT.

For the CDR3, the DNA is TGTGCCAGCAGAACTGACAGGGCCGACGAGCAGTACTTC. Its protein is CASRTDRADEQYF. This sequence joins TRBV12-3 or TRBV12-4 and TRBJ2-7; 7 bases are a match to TRBD1. Trimming removed 6 bases from V and 5 bases from J; junction bases left unmatched: 7. The CDR3 runs to 13 residues.

The rearrangement uses TRBV6-4 and TRBJ1-6, with TRBD1 matching 7 bases. The CDR3 has 15 amino acids. Germline V gives CDR1 MRHNA, CDR2 SNTAGT. V trimming: 0 bases; J trimming: 7 bases; junction bases outside the gene matches: 3. This chain's CDR3 is CASSDSTGTNSPLHF. CDR3 DNA sequence: TGTGCCAGCAGTGACTCGACAGGGACAAATTCACCCCTCCACTTT.

The gene calls are TRBV6-5 and TRBJ1-1, with 10 nucleotides matching TRBD1. V lost 9 bases and J lost 4; bases outside the gene matches: 8. The CDR3 is 14 amino acids. CDR1 is MNHEY, CDR2 SVGAGI, per germline. This CDR3 reads CASLTGTGVTEAFF. CDR3 DNA sequence: TGTGCCAGTCTTACCGGGACAGGGGTCACTGAAGCTTTCTTT.

The V and J genes are TRBV24-1 and TRBJ2-1; 7 nucleotides agree with TRBD1. After removal of 4 bases from V and 7 bases from J, the junction contained 6 bases not matched to a gene. Per germline, CDR1 KGHDR and CDR2 SFDVKD. CDR3 length: 14 amino acids. CDR3 in DNA: TGTGCCACCAGTGACAGACAGGGCAGGAATGAGCAGTTCTTC. Translated: CATSDRQGRNEQFF.

The gene calls are TRBV2 and TRBJ1-1, with D perhaps TRBD1 (5 bases). With 5 bases removed from V and 1 base from J, the gap between germline ends came to 14 bases. CDR1 SNHLY and CDR2 FYNNEI come from the germline V gene. This CDR3 has 15 residues. The CDR3 sequence: CASSPPDSKNTEAFF. DNA of the CDR3: TGTGCCAGCAGTCCCCCTGACAGTAAGAACACTGAAGCTTTCTTT.

The rearrangement joins TRBV3-1 (or the pseudogene TRBV3-2) to TRBJ1-2; D not resolved. The CDR3 extends over 17 amino acids. The germline V and J ends were trimmed by 4 bases and 2 bases, with 20 bases remaining between them. CDR1 LGHDT and CDR2 YNNKEL come from the germline V gene (reference sequence). The CDR3 protein is CASSPNGWRSVNYGYTF. The DNA of the CDR3 is TGTGCCAGCAGCCCTAACGGTTGGCGTAGCGTGAACTATGGCTACACCTTC.

This clone was observed a single time. CDR3 nucleotide sequence: TGTGCCGGGGGGGAGGCCCATAATTCACCCCTCCACTTT. Translation gives CAGGEAHNSPLHF. V gene TRBV6-6 combines with J gene TRBJ1-6; D might be TRBD1 (5 bases). Trimming pared 11 bases from V and 5 bases from J, leaving 13 bases between. Germline assignment: CDR1 MNHNY and CDR2 SVGAGI (reference sequence). CDR3 size: 13 residues.

The rearrangement uses TRBV2 and TRBJ1-1; the D is unclear. This CDR3 has 15 residues. V was shortened by 4 bases and J by 0 bases, with 12 bases between the two germline ends. Germline assignment: CDR1 SNHLY and CDR2 FYNNEI. Here the CDR3 reads CASSGQVILNTEAFF. CDR3 nucleotide sequence: TGTGCCAGCAGTGGGCAGGTAATCTTGAACACTGAAGCTTTCTTT.

The chain employs TRBV9 and TRBJ2-7; 8 nucleotides match TRBD2. CDR1 and CDR2 from the germline V gene are SGDLS and YYNGEE. The CDR3 is made up of 15 amino acids. The V gene end was trimmed by 0 bases and the J gene end by 2 bases; junction bases not matched to a gene: 4. CDR3 nucleotide sequence: TGTGCCAGCAGCGTAGCCGGACTAGCAGCCTACGAGCAGTACTTC. It yields the protein CASSVAGLAAYEQYF.

V and J are TRBV28 and TRBJ1-3; maybe TRBD1 (5 bases). The CDR3 is 16 amino acids. V was shortened by 3 bases and J by 0 bases, with 12 bases between the two germline ends. Looked up from germline, CDR1 is MDHEN and CDR2 is SYDVKM. The chain's CDR3 is CASSFQGFSSGNTIYF. CDR3 sequence (DNA): TGTGCCAGCAGTTTCCAGGGCTTTAGCTCTGGAAACACCATATATTTT.

This rearrangement joins TRBV7-8 to TRBJ2-3; possible D gene TRBD1, 5 bases. V lost 1 base to trimming and J lost 9 bases, with 11 bases between them. The germline V gene encodes CDR1 SGHVS and CDR2 FQNEAQ. This CDR3 is 13 amino acids long. This chain's CDR3 is CASSLGNSGTQYF. The CDR3 DNA is TGTGCCAGCAGCTTAGGGAACTCAGGGACGCAGTATTTT.

This clone was seen once. V and J are TRBV19 and TRBJ1-4, with 7 nucleotides matching TRBD1. Germline CDR1 is LNHDA and CDR2 is SQIVND (reference sequence). There are 14 residues in the CDR3. Trimming took 5 bases from V and 0 from J; bases not matched to a gene: 0. The DNA of the CDR3 is TGTGCCAGTAGTGGGACAGCAACTAATGAAAAACTGTTTTTT. Its protein product is CASSGTATNEKLFF. Full variable domain (rest looked up from reference TRBV19 and TRBJ1-4): DGGITQSPKYLFRKEGQNVTLSCEQNLNHDAMYWYRQDPGQGLRLIYYSQIVNDFQKGDIAEGYSVSREKKESFPLTVTSAQKNPTAFYLCASSGTATNEKLFFGSGTQLSVL.

This clone occurred once. This rearrangement joins TRBV24-1 to TRBJ2-7; D ambiguous. Trimming pared 0 bases from V and 0 bases from J, leaving 8 bases between. The germline V gene encodes CDR1 KGHDR and CDR2 SFDVKD. This CDR3 region has 15 residues. The CDR3 DNA is TGTGCCACCAGTGATTTGCAGAGAGGCTCCTACGAGCAGTACTTC. This translates into CATSDLQRGSYEQYF.

With regard to this clone: Different DNA sequences within this sample yield the same CDR3. The CDR3 is CASSLVADSYNEQFF. The CDR3 coding sequence is TGTGCCAGCAGCTTAGTGGCTGATTCTTACAATGAGCAGTTCTTC. The chain combines TRBV7-2 with TRBJ2-1; D ambiguous. CDR3 length: 15 residues. The V and J ends lost 1 base and 4 bases respectively, with 11 bases between them. Germline CDR1 and CDR2: SGHTA and FQGNSA.